A selection of T cell receptor beta chains follows, all from one sample in a study of shared clonotypes between healthy human individuals. Only in-frame clones appear in the TCRdb table, and some are missing; sequencing was by immunoSEQ multiplex PCR. This table has about 2.4 million clones, 80% to 95% appearing once. What was sequenced was naive CD4+ T cells from PBMCs. Receptors were obtained from a man aged 18 to 35 in good health. Some clones in this sample may be carry-over from other donors' samples. Both conserved end residues are part of each CDR3. The order of the fields is CDR3 DNA, CDR3 protein, V gene, D gene, clone size, CDR3 length, J gene. D genes are given only for firm matches. Some rows mark clone size as missing; the rest say once, few, many or name a class of expanded clone.

CDR3nt: TGTGCCACCAGCAGTGGGGAGTGGAGGCGAGCTTTCTTT
CDR3aa: CATSSGEWRRAFF
v_gene: TRBV15
d_gene: -
abundance: once
len: 13
j_gene: TRBJ1-1

CDR3nt: TGTGCCAGCAGGGGGGACAGGGGGCGAGTCGAGACCCAGTACTTC
CDR3aa: CASRGDRGRVETQYF
v_gene: TRBV2
d_gene: TRBD1
abundance: -
len: 15
j_gene: TRBJ2-5

CDR3nt: TGTGCCACGGGGGATGGCAGACTCCGTCTTTCTGGGGCCAACGTCCTGACTTTC
CDR3aa: CATGDGRLRLSGANVLTF
v_gene: TRBV19
d_gene: -
abundance: once
len: 18
j_gene: TRBJ2-6

CDR3nt: TGCGCCAGCAGTCAATCACCGGACTGCGCCGGGGAGCTGTTTTTT
CDR3aa: CASSQSPDCAGELFF
v_gene: TRBV23-1
d_gene: -
abundance: -
len: 15
j_gene: TRBJ2-2

CDR3nt: TGCGCCAGCAGCTTTGCTAATGAAAAACTGTTTTTT
CDR3aa: CASSFANEKLFF
v_gene: TRBV5-1
d_gene: -
abundance: -
len: 12
j_gene: TRBJ1-4

CDR3nt: TGTGCCAGCACCCTGAGGCTAGCGGAGGAAAATGAGCAGTTCTTC
CDR3aa: CASTLRLAEENEQFF
v_gene: TRBV27
d_gene: TRBD2
abundance: -
len: 15
j_gene: TRBJ2-1

CDR3nt: TGTGCCATCAGTGACCGACAGGGTAAGGGTGGTGAAGCTTTCTTT
CDR3aa: CAISDRQGKGGEAFF
v_gene: TRBV10-3
d_gene: TRBD1
abundance: -
len: 15
j_gene: TRBJ1-1

CDR3nt: TGTGCCAGCAGCCCGGGACACACCTACGAGCAGTACTTC
CDR3aa: CASSPGHTYEQYF
v_gene: TRBV28
d_gene: -
abundance: -
len: 13
j_gene: TRBJ2-7

CDR3nt: TGTGCCAGCAGTGGACGGCGGCCCGAGGAGACCCAGTACTTC
CDR3aa: CASSGRRPEETQYF
v_gene: TRBV2
d_gene: -
abundance: -
len: 14
j_gene: TRBJ2-5

CDR3nt: TGTGCCAGCAGCGTAGAAACGGGAGTGAGATTAGGAGGGGAGCTGTTTTTT
CDR3aa: CASSVETGVRLGGELFF
v_gene: TRBV9
d_gene: -
abundance: -
len: 17
j_gene: TRBJ2-2

CDR3nt: TGTGCCAGCAGCTCGCTCACCCAGGGGGCGCGGGGGGAAAAACTGTTTTTT
CDR3aa: CASSSLTQGARGEKLFF
v_gene: TRBV27
d_gene: TRBD1
abundance: -
len: 17
j_gene: TRBJ1-4

CDR3nt: TGTGCCAGCAGCTTAGATGGAGGGAGGGATACAGATACGCAGTATTTT
CDR3aa: CASSLDGGRDTDTQYF
v_gene: TRBV7-9
d_gene: TRBD2
abundance: -
len: 16
j_gene: TRBJ2-3

CDR3nt: TGTGCCAGCAGTGAAATTTGGGGCCAATACAATGAGCAGTTCTTC
CDR3aa: CASSEIWGQYNEQFF
v_gene: TRBV6-1
d_gene: -
abundance: -
len: 15
j_gene: TRBJ2-1

CDR3nt: TGTGCCAGCCCGACGGGATTTAATCAGCCCCAGCATTTT
CDR3aa: CASPTGFNQPQHF
v_gene: TRBV21-1
d_gene: -
abundance: -
len: 13
j_gene: TRBJ1-5

CDR3nt: TGTGCCTGGAATGATCTCTTTAACTATGGCTACACCTTC
CDR3aa: CAWNDLFNYGYTF
v_gene: TRBV30
d_gene: -
abundance: -
len: 13
j_gene: TRBJ1-2

CDR3nt: TGCAGCGTTGGGCCGGGGGGGACCTATGGCTACACCTTC
CDR3aa: CSVGPGGTYGYTF
v_gene: TRBV29-1
d_gene: -
abundance: -
len: 13
j_gene: TRBJ1-2

CDR3nt: TGTGCCATCAGTGAAGGTATCCAACAAGCTTTCTTT
CDR3aa: CAISEGIQQAFF
v_gene: TRBV10-3
d_gene: -
abundance: -
len: 12
j_gene: TRBJ1-1

CDR3nt: TGTGCCAGCACTACTCTCGCGGCCAGCATGGTTGAAAAACTGTTTTTT
CDR3aa: CASTTLAASMVEKLFF
v_gene: TRBV6-4
d_gene: -
abundance: -
len: 16
j_gene: TRBJ1-4

CDR3nt: TGTGCCAGCAGCTTGCTCGCGGAGGGGGGGCGGCAGTTCTTC
CDR3aa: CASSLLAEGGRQFF
v_gene: TRBV5-4
d_gene: -
abundance: -
len: 14
j_gene: TRBJ2-1

CDR3nt: TGTGCCAGCAGCACATACAGGGCTCACGAGCAGTACTTC
CDR3aa: CASSTYRAHEQYF
v_gene: TRBV28
d_gene: -
abundance: -
len: 13
j_gene: TRBJ2-7

CDR3nt: TGTGCCTGGAGTGATCAGTATGGGAACACTGAAGCTTTCTTT
CDR3aa: CAWSDQYGNTEAFF
v_gene: TRBV30
d_gene: -
abundance: -
len: 14
j_gene: TRBJ1-1

CDR3nt: TGCGCCAGCAGCTTGGATAGCGCCCAGGATACGCAGTATTTT
CDR3aa: CASSLDSAQDTQYF
v_gene: TRBV5-1
d_gene: -
abundance: -
len: 14
j_gene: TRBJ2-3

CDR3nt: TGTGCCAGCAGTTGGGGACAGGGGTTAGAGACCCAGTACTTC
CDR3aa: CASSWGQGLETQYF
v_gene: TRBV27
d_gene: TRBD1
abundance: -
len: 14
j_gene: TRBJ2-5

CDR3nt: TGCGCCAGCAGCGGGACTCCAGCCGGCACAGATACGCAGTATTTT
CDR3aa: CASSGTPAGTDTQYF
v_gene: TRBV5-1
d_gene: -
abundance: -
len: 15
j_gene: TRBJ2-3

CDR3nt: TGTGCCAGTAGTGTCCAGGGTGATTATGGCTACACCTTC
CDR3aa: CASSVQGDYGYTF
v_gene: TRBV19
d_gene: -
abundance: once
len: 13
j_gene: TRBJ1-2

CDR3nt: TGTGCCAGCAGCTACGGACTAGTTACCTACAATGAGCAGTTCTTC
CDR3aa: CASSYGLVTYNEQFF
v_gene: TRBV7-2
d_gene: TRBD2
abundance: -
len: 15
j_gene: TRBJ2-1

CDR3nt: TGTGCCACCAACTCGGGGGGTCCACCGGACTACAATGAGCAGTTCTTC
CDR3aa: CATNSGGPPDYNEQFF
v_gene: TRBV5-4
d_gene: TRBD2
abundance: -
len: 16
j_gene: TRBJ2-1

CDR3nt: TGTGCCAGCAGGACTGCTCGGGCCAAGCGACTGTTTTTT
CDR3aa: CASRTARAKRLFF
v_gene: TRBV2
d_gene: -
abundance: -
len: 13
j_gene: TRBJ1-4

CDR3nt: TGCGCCAGCAGCGATCCGGGACAGGGTTCCCTTGGCTACACCTTC
CDR3aa: CASSDPGQGSLGYTF
v_gene: TRBV5-1
d_gene: TRBD1
abundance: once
len: 15
j_gene: TRBJ1-2

CDR3nt: TGCGCCAGCAGCTCCGAAGGGGAGTATGGCTACACCTTC
CDR3aa: CASSSEGEYGYTF
v_gene: TRBV5-1
d_gene: -
abundance: few
len: 13
j_gene: TRBJ1-2

CDR3nt: TGTGCCAGCAGTGAGTTCGGTAGCGGGGTGACATCAACCTACGAGCAGTACTTC
CDR3aa: CASSEFGSGVTSTYEQYF
v_gene: TRBV2
d_gene: TRBD2
abundance: -
len: 18
j_gene: TRBJ2-7

CDR3nt: TGTGCCAGCAGACCAGAGACAACCATGAACACTGAAGCTTTCTTT
CDR3aa: CASRPETTMNTEAFF
v_gene: TRBV28
d_gene: -
abundance: -
len: 15
j_gene: TRBJ1-1

CDR3nt: TGTGCCAGCAGTTTAACCTCCCTGGATACGCAGTATTTT
CDR3aa: CASSLTSLDTQYF
v_gene: TRBV28
d_gene: -
abundance: -
len: 13
j_gene: TRBJ2-3

CDR3nt: TGTGCCAGCAGCCCCGAGGGGGCGGGAGGAAGGTACGAGCAGTACTTC
CDR3aa: CASSPEGAGGRYEQYF
v_gene: TRBV7-2
d_gene: -
abundance: -
len: 16
j_gene: TRBJ2-7

CDR3nt: TGTGCCAGCAGCTCCCGCTCTGACGGGAACACTGAAGCTTTCTTT
CDR3aa: CASSSRSDGNTEAFF
v_gene: TRBV9
d_gene: -
abundance: once
len: 15
j_gene: TRBJ1-1

CDR3nt: TGCGCCAGCAGCTTGGAAGCGACAGGGGCTTCGTACTTC
CDR3aa: CASSLEATGASYF
v_gene: TRBV5-1
d_gene: TRBD1
abundance: -
len: 13
j_gene: TRBJ2-7

CDR3nt: TGTGCCAGCAGACTACCGCCGAGGGAGCGGGGGGGGAAGGTCCCTGTAGAGCAGTACTTC
CDR3aa: CASRLPPRERGGKVPVEQYF
v_gene: TRBV28
d_gene: TRBD2
abundance: -
len: 20
j_gene: TRBJ2-7

CDR3nt: TGTGCCAGCAGCGTAGCGGGACAGGGGGCTTATGGCTACACCTTC
CDR3aa: CASSVAGQGAYGYTF
v_gene: TRBV9
d_gene: TRBD1
abundance: -
len: 15
j_gene: TRBJ1-2

CDR3nt: TGCGCCAGCAGCCAAGGATCGGGTCTCGAGGAGACCCAGTACTTC
CDR3aa: CASSQGSGLEETQYF
v_gene: TRBV4-3
d_gene: -
abundance: -
len: 15
j_gene: TRBJ2-5

CDR3nt: TGTGCCAGCAGCCCCTTCCCTCGAGGCTCAACTAATGAAAAACTGTTTTTT
CDR3aa: CASSPFPRGSTNEKLFF
v_gene: TRBV5-4
d_gene: -
abundance: -
len: 17
j_gene: TRBJ1-4

CDR3nt: TGTGCCAGCAGTCCCCTCGACCGGTACGAGCAGTTCTTC
CDR3aa: CASSPLDRYEQFF
v_gene: TRBV27
d_gene: -
abundance: -
len: 13
j_gene: TRBJ2-1

CDR3nt: TGTGCCAGCAGCTGGCGGAATTTTGAAGCTTTCTTT
CDR3aa: CASSWRNFEAFF
v_gene: TRBV5-8
d_gene: -
abundance: -
len: 12
j_gene: TRBJ1-1

CDR3nt: TGTGCCAGTAGGTCGGGACAGAGAGATCAGCCCCAGCATTTT
CDR3aa: CASRSGQRDQPQHF
v_gene: TRBV19
d_gene: TRBD1
abundance: once
len: 14
j_gene: TRBJ1-5

CDR3nt: TGTGCCATCAGCTCAGGACTAGCGGACTACGAGCAGTACTTC
CDR3aa: CAISSGLADYEQYF
v_gene: TRBV10-3
d_gene: TRBD2
abundance: -
len: 14
j_gene: TRBJ2-7

CDR3nt: TGTGCCAGCAGGGATGGGGGCCTCTACGAGCAGTACTTC
CDR3aa: CASRDGGLYEQYF
v_gene: TRBV7-2
d_gene: -
abundance: -
len: 13
j_gene: TRBJ2-7

CDR3nt: TGTGCCATCCAACATCTACCTGGGACTAGCGGAAACACCGGGGAGCTGTTTTTT
CDR3aa: CAIQHLPGTSGNTGELFF
v_gene: TRBV27
d_gene: TRBD2
abundance: -
len: 18
j_gene: TRBJ2-2

CDR3nt: TGTGCCAGCAGAGAGGGGGCCGGTGGGTATGGCTACACCTTC
CDR3aa: CASREGAGGYGYTF
v_gene: TRBV6-1
d_gene: TRBD1
abundance: -
len: 14
j_gene: TRBJ1-2